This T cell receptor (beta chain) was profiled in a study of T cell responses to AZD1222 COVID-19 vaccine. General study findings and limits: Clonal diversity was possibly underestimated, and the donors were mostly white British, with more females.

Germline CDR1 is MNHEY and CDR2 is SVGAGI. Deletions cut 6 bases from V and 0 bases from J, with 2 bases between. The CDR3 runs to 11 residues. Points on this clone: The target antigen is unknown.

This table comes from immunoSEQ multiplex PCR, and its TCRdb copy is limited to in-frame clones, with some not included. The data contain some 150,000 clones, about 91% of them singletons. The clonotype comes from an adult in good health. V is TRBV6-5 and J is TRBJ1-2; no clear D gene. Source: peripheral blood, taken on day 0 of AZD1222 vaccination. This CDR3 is CASRSNYGYTF. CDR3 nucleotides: TGTGCCAGCAGATCTAACTATGGCTACACCTTC.